This T cell receptor beta chain stems from a study of T cell changes during pregnancy in multiple sclerosis. Trimming at V came to 3 bases and at J to 3 bases, leaving 16 bases not matched to a gene. This CDR3 region has 18 residues. Looked up from germline, CDR1 is SGHNT and CDR2 is YYREEE (reference sequence). Assay used: immunoSEQ multiplex PCR; TCRdb lists only in-frame clones, some missing. The profile covers about 38,000 clones, with around 92% appearing a single time and around 10% taken by the ten largest. The sequences come from CD8+ T cells from peripheral blood mononuclear cells, collected after pregnancy. The receptor was derived from a female donor with multiple sclerosis, enrolled in a pregnancy study. This chain links TRBV5-4 with TRBJ2-7; 9 bases line up with TRBD2. CDR3 DNA: TGTGCCAGCAGCTCTCACTCGAGGATAGCGGGAGTGAACTACGAGCAGTACTTC. Translating gives CASSSHSRIAGVNYEQYF.